The text below deals with one TCR beta chain. The source of the sample is a study of blood T cell repertoires in COVID-19. The CDR3 sequence is 14 residues long. In germline, CDR1 is KGHSH, CDR2 LQKENI. Unmatched junction bases numbered 5, after V lost 2 bases and J lost 6 bases. The assay was immunoSEQ multiplex PCR, and TCRdb's table has in-frame clones only and misses some. This sample has 150,000 or so clones, with about 90% found just once. The source of this sequence is a man aged 45 to 65 with acute or convalescent COVID-19. Sequencing was performed on peripheral blood. This sequence joins TRBV18 and TRBJ2-7; 9 bases are shared with TRBD1. CDR3 DNA sequence: TGTGCCAGCTCACCAACAGGGGGCAGCGGCGAGCAGTACTTC. Its protein product is CASSPTGGSGEQYF.